This is a list of T cell receptor beta chains from one sample in a study of blood T cell repertoires in COVID-19. The repertoire was sequenced with immunoSEQ multiplex PCR; TCRdb's copy has only in-frame clones and lacks some. Here the sample spans approximately 90,000 clones, approximately 91% being singletons. Sequencing input: peripheral blood. These receptors were taken from a woman between 65 and 79 years old with acute or convalescent COVID-19. CDR3s include the opening cysteine and the closing phenylalanine or tryptophan. D genes are given only for firm matches. Rows may omit the clone size; those that give it use once, few, many or a size class.

d_call: TRBD1; j_call: TRBJ1-6; clone_size: -; v_call: TRBV19; cdr3_nt: TGTGCCAGTAGTATCGCCGGTGGCGGGACAGGGAGTAATTCACCCCTCCACTTT; cdr3_aa: CASSIAGGGTGSNSPLHF
d_call: -; j_call: TRBJ1-2; clone_size: -; v_call: TRBV6-1; cdr3_nt: TGTGCCAGCAGTGACGGCAGGGGTTATGGCTACACCTTC; cdr3_aa: CASSDGRGYGYTF
d_call: -; j_call: TRBJ1-5; clone_size: -; v_call: TRBV27; cdr3_nt: TGTGCCAGCAGCCTATCCTGGACAGTGAGCAATCAGCCCCAGCATTTT; cdr3_aa: CASSLSWTVSNQPQHF
d_call: TRBD2; j_call: TRBJ2-1; clone_size: -; v_call: TRBV14; cdr3_nt: TGTGCCAGCAGCCAAAGGGGTAGCGGGAGTTACAATGAGCAGTTCTTC; cdr3_aa: CASSQRGSGSYNEQFF
d_call: TRBD1; j_call: TRBJ1-5; clone_size: -; v_call: TRBV19; cdr3_nt: TGTGCCAGTAGTATCTTCCTTCCGGGACAGGGGGCAGGAGGCAATCAGCCCCAGCATTTT; cdr3_aa: CASSIFLPGQGAGGNQPQHF
d_call: -; j_call: TRBJ2-2; clone_size: -; v_call: TRBV5-1; cdr3_nt: TGCGCCAGCAGTACAGGGCACGGGGAGCTGTTTTTT; cdr3_aa: CASSTGHGELFF
d_call: TRBD1; j_call: TRBJ1-5; clone_size: -; v_call: TRBV19; cdr3_nt: TGTGCCAGTAACTCAGGGGGCGCAGGTCAGCCCCAGCATTTT; cdr3_aa: CASNSGGAGQPQHF
d_call: TRBD1; j_call: TRBJ1-6; clone_size: -; v_call: TRBV6-5; cdr3_nt: TGTGCCAGCAGTCAGTCACAGGGGCCTAATTCACCCCTCCACTTT; cdr3_aa: CASSQSQGPNSPLHF
d_call: TRBD2; j_call: TRBJ2-2; clone_size: -; v_call: TRBV5-1; cdr3_nt: TGCGCCAGCAGCAGGGGACTAGCGGGAGGCTTCACCGGGGAGCTGTTTTTT; cdr3_aa: CASSRGLAGGFTGELFF
d_call: TRBD2; j_call: TRBJ2-5; clone_size: once; v_call: TRBV29-1; cdr3_nt: TGCAGCGTTGATTCGGGAGCGGGGGGGCCTGAGACCCAGTACTTC; cdr3_aa: CSVDSGAGGPETQYF
d_call: -; j_call: TRBJ1-6; clone_size: -; v_call: TRBV6-5; cdr3_nt: TGTGCCAGCCGACGAAGCGATTCACCCCTCCACTTT; cdr3_aa: CASRRSDSPLHF
d_call: -; j_call: TRBJ1-6; clone_size: -; v_call: TRBV7-9; cdr3_nt: TGTGCCAGCAGCTTAGAAGCCCCGGGACATTCCCTCCACTTT; cdr3_aa: CASSLEAPGHSLHF
d_call: -; j_call: TRBJ2-1; clone_size: -; v_call: TRBV9; cdr3_nt: TGTGCCAGCAGCGTAGGAGGGGGCAATGAGCAGTTCTTC; cdr3_aa: CASSVGGGNEQFF
d_call: -; j_call: TRBJ1-5; clone_size: -; v_call: TRBV19; cdr3_nt: TGTGCCAGTAAGACCCGGGACTGGAGTCAGCCCCAGCATTTT; cdr3_aa: CASKTRDWSQPQHF
d_call: TRBD1; j_call: TRBJ1-4; clone_size: -; v_call: TRBV4-1; cdr3_nt: TGCGCCAGCAGCCGCCCGGAAGGAGGACAGGGGCGGCAACGGTTTTTT; cdr3_aa: CASSRPEGGQGRQRFF
d_call: TRBD1; j_call: TRBJ1-1; clone_size: -; v_call: TRBV25-1; cdr3_nt: TGTGCCAGCAGTCCGGGACAGGGGCAGGTCACTGAAGCTTTCTTT; cdr3_aa: CASSPGQGQVTEAFF
d_call: TRBD1; j_call: TRBJ2-1; clone_size: -; v_call: TRBV10-3; cdr3_nt: TGTGCCATCAGTGAGCCGGGACAGGGGACCTACAATGAGCAGTTCTTC; cdr3_aa: CAISEPGQGTYNEQFF
d_call: TRBD1; j_call: TRBJ2-1; clone_size: -; v_call: TRBV11-3; cdr3_nt: TGTGCCAGCAGCTCAGGGGGCAATGAGCAGTTCTTC; cdr3_aa: CASSSGGNEQFF
d_call: TRBD1; j_call: TRBJ1-6; clone_size: -; v_call: TRBV7-8; cdr3_nt: TGTGCCAGCAGCCCCTGGACAGGAGGAGAACCCCTCCACTTT; cdr3_aa: CASSPWTGGEPLHF
d_call: -; j_call: TRBJ1-4; clone_size: -; v_call: TRBV5-1; cdr3_nt: TGCGCCAGCAGCGAGAACGCGGCTAATGAAAAACTGTTTTTT; cdr3_aa: CASSENAANEKLFF
d_call: TRBD1; j_call: TRBJ1-5; clone_size: -; v_call: TRBV5-1; cdr3_nt: TGCGCCAGCAGCACTGGACAGGGGGGGAATCAGCCCCAGCATTTT; cdr3_aa: CASSTGQGGNQPQHF
d_call: -; j_call: TRBJ2-3; clone_size: -; v_call: TRBV2; cdr3_nt: TGTGCCAGCAGGCCGACTAGCACAGATACGCAGTATTTT; cdr3_aa: CASRPTSTDTQYF
d_call: -; j_call: TRBJ2-1; clone_size: -; v_call: TRBV5-1; cdr3_nt: TGCGCCAGCAGCTTGGGACATCGCTCCTACAATGAGCAGTTCTTC; cdr3_aa: CASSLGHRSYNEQFF
d_call: TRBD2; j_call: TRBJ2-1; clone_size: -; v_call: TRBV9; cdr3_nt: TGTGCCAGCAGCGCGGACTCCGGGGGGAATGAGCAGTTCTTC; cdr3_aa: CASSADSGGNEQFF
d_call: -; j_call: TRBJ2-7; clone_size: -; v_call: TRBV2; cdr3_nt: TGTGCCAGCACCGTAACCTACGAGCAGTACTTC; cdr3_aa: CASTVTYEQYF
d_call: TRBD2; j_call: TRBJ2-1; clone_size: -; v_call: TRBV9; cdr3_nt: TGTGCCAGCAGCGTGATAAGCGGGGAGTGGGGTAATGAGCAGTTCTTC; cdr3_aa: CASSVISGEWGNEQFF
d_call: -; j_call: TRBJ1-2; clone_size: -; v_call: TRBV5-1; cdr3_nt: TGCGCCAGCAGCCATTCGGGGGGTCAGAACTATGGCTACACCTTC; cdr3_aa: CASSHSGGQNYGYTF
d_call: -; j_call: TRBJ1-2; clone_size: -; v_call: TRBV29-1; cdr3_nt: TGCAGCGTTGAAGAACAGGGCTATGGCTACACCTTC; cdr3_aa: CSVEEQGYGYTF
d_call: -; j_call: TRBJ1-4; clone_size: few; v_call: TRBV19; cdr3_nt: TGTGCCAGTAGTTGGACAGTGAATGAAAAACTGTTTTTT; cdr3_aa: CASSWTVNEKLFF
d_call: TRBD1; j_call: TRBJ1-6; clone_size: -; v_call: TRBV4-1; cdr3_nt: TGCGCCAGCAGTCCCACCCCGGGACAGGGGGTGCTAAATTCACCCCTCCACTTT; cdr3_aa: CASSPTPGQGVLNSPLHF
d_call: TRBD2; j_call: TRBJ2-3; clone_size: -; v_call: TRBV27; cdr3_nt: TGTGCCAGCAGTCCACGGACTAGAGGCACAGATACGCAGTATTTT; cdr3_aa: CASSPRTRGTDTQYF
d_call: TRBD1; j_call: TRBJ2-1; clone_size: -; v_call: TRBV27; cdr3_nt: TGTGCCAGCACTATCCCCGGGACAGGAGACAATGAGCAGTTCTTC; cdr3_aa: CASTIPGTGDNEQFF
d_call: TRBD1; j_call: TRBJ1-2; clone_size: -; v_call: TRBV2; cdr3_nt: TGTGCCAGCAGCCCGGGACAGCACTATGGCTACACCTTC; cdr3_aa: CASSPGQHYGYTF
d_call: TRBD1; j_call: TRBJ2-7; clone_size: -; v_call: TRBV11-3; cdr3_nt: TGTGCCAGCAGCTTAGGGACAGGGATGTCCTACGAGCAGTACTTC; cdr3_aa: CASSLGTGMSYEQYF
d_call: -; j_call: TRBJ2-2; clone_size: -; v_call: TRBV27; cdr3_nt: TGTGCCAGCAGTTTATACGTTAGTAGTTCGAACACCGGGGAGCTGTTTTTT; cdr3_aa: CASSLYVSSSNTGELFF
d_call: -; j_call: TRBJ1-2; clone_size: -; v_call: TRBV19; cdr3_nt: TGTGCCACCCGGGGGGGGAGTCGTCTTAACTATGGCTACACCTTC; cdr3_aa: CATRGGSRLNYGYTF
d_call: -; j_call: TRBJ1-3; clone_size: -; v_call: TRBV11-2; cdr3_nt: TGTGCCAGCAGCTTAAGCCGTCTCCCTGGAAACACCATATATTTT; cdr3_aa: CASSLSRLPGNTIYF
d_call: TRBD2; j_call: TRBJ2-5; clone_size: -; v_call: TRBV11-2; cdr3_nt: TGTGCCAGCAGTCTCGGACTAGCGGGAGGGCAAGAGACCCAGTACTTC; cdr3_aa: CASSLGLAGGQETQYF
d_call: TRBD1; j_call: TRBJ1-1; clone_size: few; v_call: TRBV19; cdr3_nt: TGTGCCAGTAAATCGCAGGGGGCCACTGAAGCTTTCTTT; cdr3_aa: CASKSQGATEAFF
d_call: -; j_call: TRBJ2-1; clone_size: -; v_call: TRBV5-1; cdr3_nt: TGCGCCAGCAACCAAGCCGGTTTTAGTAATGAGCAGTTCTTC; cdr3_aa: CASNQAGFSNEQFF
d_call: TRBD2; j_call: TRBJ2-1; clone_size: -; v_call: TRBV5-5; cdr3_nt: TGTGCCAGCAGCGAATTAGCGGGCTACAATGAGCAGTTCTTC; cdr3_aa: CASSELAGYNEQFF
d_call: TRBD1; j_call: TRBJ2-3; clone_size: -; v_call: TRBV20-1; cdr3_nt: TGCAGTGCTAGTCTCCGGGACAGGGGAAGCACAGATACGCAGTATTTT; cdr3_aa: CSASLRDRGSTDTQYF
d_call: -; j_call: TRBJ2-1; clone_size: -; v_call: TRBV28; cdr3_nt: TGTGCCAGCAGAAGTCAGGGGAACAACAATGAGCAGTTCTTC; cdr3_aa: CASRSQGNNNEQFF
d_call: -; j_call: TRBJ2-7; clone_size: -; v_call: TRBV5-1; cdr3_nt: TGCGCCAGCAGCTGGGAGGACGTGAGGGGCGAGCAGTACTTC; cdr3_aa: CASSWEDVRGEQYF
d_call: TRBD2; j_call: TRBJ2-5; clone_size: -; v_call: TRBV28; cdr3_nt: TGTGCCAGCAGTCGCGGGGGGGTTGAGACCCAGTACTTC; cdr3_aa: CASSRGGVETQYF
d_call: -; j_call: TRBJ1-2; clone_size: -; v_call: TRBV19; cdr3_nt: TGTGCCAGTAGCCCTGTGGGGGAGGGCACCTATGGCTACACCTTC; cdr3_aa: CASSPVGEGTYGYTF
d_call: TRBD1; j_call: TRBJ2-5; clone_size: -; v_call: TRBV7-2; cdr3_nt: TGTGCCAGCAGCCAAGGGTGGGACAGGGGGCCACAAGAGACCCAGTACTTC; cdr3_aa: CASSQGWDRGPQETQYF
d_call: -; j_call: TRBJ1-2; clone_size: -; v_call: TRBV5-1; cdr3_nt: TGCGCCAGCAGTCGGGGAGGAAACTATGGCTACACCTTC; cdr3_aa: CASSRGGNYGYTF
d_call: -; j_call: TRBJ2-1; clone_size: -; v_call: TRBV3-1/TRBV3-2; cdr3_nt: TGTGCCAGCAGCCAATCGAGAATTACCTACAATGAGCAGTTCTTC; cdr3_aa: CASSQSRITYNEQFF
d_call: -; j_call: TRBJ1-6; clone_size: once; v_call: TRBV7-9; cdr3_nt: TGTGCCAGCGCCCTGGGGGGGGGTAGGTCCTATAATTCACCCCTCCACTTT; cdr3_aa: CASALGGGRSYNSPLHF
d_call: TRBD1; j_call: TRBJ2-1; clone_size: -; v_call: TRBV5-1; cdr3_nt: TGCGCCAGCAAAACCGGGACAGGGATCGTCAATGAGCAGTTCTTC; cdr3_aa: CASKTGTGIVNEQFF
d_call: -; j_call: TRBJ2-7; clone_size: -; v_call: TRBV5-1; cdr3_nt: TGCGCCAGCAGCTTGGTGTCTTCTGAGCGGGCATCCTACGAGCAGTACTTC; cdr3_aa: CASSLVSSERASYEQYF
d_call: -; j_call: TRBJ1-3; clone_size: -; v_call: TRBV19; cdr3_nt: TGTGCCAGTAGACCCGGGAAACAGGGAGTTATGGGGTCTGGAAACACCATATATTTT; cdr3_aa: CASRPGKQGVMGSGNTIYF
d_call: TRBD1; j_call: TRBJ1-1; clone_size: -; v_call: TRBV6-5; cdr3_nt: TGTGCCAGCAGAGCCAGGACAGGGAACACTGAAGCTTTCTTT; cdr3_aa: CASRARTGNTEAFF
d_call: -; j_call: TRBJ1-5; clone_size: -; v_call: TRBV19; cdr3_nt: TGTGCCAGTAGTATTATGACTAATAGCAATCAGCCCCAGCATTTT; cdr3_aa: CASSIMTNSNQPQHF
d_call: -; j_call: TRBJ2-5; clone_size: -; v_call: TRBV21-1; cdr3_nt: TGTGCCAGCAGCAAAGACAGGGGCCAAGAGACCCAGTACTTC; cdr3_aa: CASSKDRGQETQYF
d_call: TRBD1; j_call: TRBJ2-5; clone_size: -; v_call: TRBV18; cdr3_nt: TGTGCCAGCTCGCGGGGACAGGGTGGAGAGACCCAGTACTTC; cdr3_aa: CASSRGQGGETQYF